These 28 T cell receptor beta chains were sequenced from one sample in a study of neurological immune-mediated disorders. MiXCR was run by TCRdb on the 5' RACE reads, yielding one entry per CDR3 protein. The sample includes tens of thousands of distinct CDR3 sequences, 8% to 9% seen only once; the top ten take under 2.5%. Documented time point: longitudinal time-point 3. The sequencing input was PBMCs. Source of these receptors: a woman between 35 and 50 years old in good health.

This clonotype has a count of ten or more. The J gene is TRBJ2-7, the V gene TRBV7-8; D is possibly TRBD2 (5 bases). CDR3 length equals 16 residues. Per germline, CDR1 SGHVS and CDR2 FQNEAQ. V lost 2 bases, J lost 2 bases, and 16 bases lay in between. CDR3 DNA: TGTGCCAGCAGCTTAAAGCCGGTAGCGCCTACCTACGAGCAGTACTTC. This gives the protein CASSLKPVAPTYEQYF.

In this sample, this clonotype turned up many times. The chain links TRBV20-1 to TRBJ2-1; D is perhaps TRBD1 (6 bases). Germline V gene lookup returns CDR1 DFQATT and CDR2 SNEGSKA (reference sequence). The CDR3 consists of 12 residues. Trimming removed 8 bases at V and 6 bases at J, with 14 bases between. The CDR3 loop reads CSRTGPGNEQFF. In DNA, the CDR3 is TGCAGTCGTACAGGGCCTGGCAATGAGCAGTTCTTC.

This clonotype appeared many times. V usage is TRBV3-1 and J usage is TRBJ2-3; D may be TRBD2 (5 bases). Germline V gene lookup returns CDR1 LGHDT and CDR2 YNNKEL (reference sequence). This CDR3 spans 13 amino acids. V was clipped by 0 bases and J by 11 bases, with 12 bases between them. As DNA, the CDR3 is TGTGCCAGCAGCCAAGATCGGGCTAGCATGCAGTATTTT. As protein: CASSQDRASMQYF.

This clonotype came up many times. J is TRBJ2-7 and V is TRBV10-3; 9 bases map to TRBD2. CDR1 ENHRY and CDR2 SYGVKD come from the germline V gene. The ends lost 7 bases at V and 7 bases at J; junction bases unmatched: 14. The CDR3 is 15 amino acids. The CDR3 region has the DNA TGTGCCATCAACCTAGGCCCAGCGGGGGGTAGTGAGCAGTACTTC. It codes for CAINLGPAGGSEQYF.

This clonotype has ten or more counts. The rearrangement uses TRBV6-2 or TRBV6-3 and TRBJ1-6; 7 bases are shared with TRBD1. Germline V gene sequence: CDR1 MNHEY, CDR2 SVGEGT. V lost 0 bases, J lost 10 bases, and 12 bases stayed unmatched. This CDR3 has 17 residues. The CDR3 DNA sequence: TGTGCCAGCAGTTACTCGAGGGTCGGGACAGCGGGATCACCCCTCCACTTT. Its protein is CASSYSRVGTAGSPLHF.

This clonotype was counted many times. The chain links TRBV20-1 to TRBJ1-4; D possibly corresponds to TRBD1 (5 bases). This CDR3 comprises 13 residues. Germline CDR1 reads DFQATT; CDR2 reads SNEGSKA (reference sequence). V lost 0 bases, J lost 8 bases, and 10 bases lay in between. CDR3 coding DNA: TGCAGTGCTAGAGATCAGGGTCGGGAAAAACTGTTTTTT. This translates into CSARDQGREKLFF.

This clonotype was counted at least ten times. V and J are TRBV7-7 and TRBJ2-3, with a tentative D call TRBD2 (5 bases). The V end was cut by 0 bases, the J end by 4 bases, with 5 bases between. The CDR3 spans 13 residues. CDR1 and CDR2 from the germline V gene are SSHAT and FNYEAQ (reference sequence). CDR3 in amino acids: CASSLAEADTQYF. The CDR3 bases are TGTGCCAGCAGCTTAGCGGAGGCAGATACGCAGTATTTT.

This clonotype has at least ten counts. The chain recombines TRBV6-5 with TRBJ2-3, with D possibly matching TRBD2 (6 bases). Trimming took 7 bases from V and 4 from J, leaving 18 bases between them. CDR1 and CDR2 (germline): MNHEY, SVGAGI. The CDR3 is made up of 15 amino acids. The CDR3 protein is CASNRRAGVSDTQYF. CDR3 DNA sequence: TGTGCCAGCAATCGGAGAGCGGGTGTCTCAGATACGCAGTATTTT.

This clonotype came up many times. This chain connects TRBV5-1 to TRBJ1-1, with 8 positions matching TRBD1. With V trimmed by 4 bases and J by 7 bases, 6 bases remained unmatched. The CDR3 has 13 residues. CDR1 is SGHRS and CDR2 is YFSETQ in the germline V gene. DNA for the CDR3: TGCGCCAGCAGCCCCGGGACAGGAGGTGAAGCTTTCTTT. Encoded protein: CASSPGTGGEAFF.

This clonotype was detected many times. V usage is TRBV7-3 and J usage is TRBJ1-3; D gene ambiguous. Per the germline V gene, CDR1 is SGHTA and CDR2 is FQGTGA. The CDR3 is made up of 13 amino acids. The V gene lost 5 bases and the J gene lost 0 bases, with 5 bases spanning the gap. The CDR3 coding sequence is TGTGCCAGCAGCCAGGACTCTGGAAACACCATATATTTT. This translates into CASSQDSGNTIYF.

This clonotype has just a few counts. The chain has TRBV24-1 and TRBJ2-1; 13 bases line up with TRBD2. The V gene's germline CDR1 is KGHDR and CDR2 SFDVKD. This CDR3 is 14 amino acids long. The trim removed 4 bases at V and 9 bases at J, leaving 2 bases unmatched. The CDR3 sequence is CATSDRTSGSEQFF. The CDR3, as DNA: TGTGCCACCAGTGACAGGACTAGCGGGAGTGAGCAGTTCTTC.

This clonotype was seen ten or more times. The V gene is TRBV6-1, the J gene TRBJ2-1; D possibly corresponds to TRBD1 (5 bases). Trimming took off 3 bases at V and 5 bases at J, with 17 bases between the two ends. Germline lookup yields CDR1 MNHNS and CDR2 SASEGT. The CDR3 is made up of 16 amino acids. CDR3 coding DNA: TGTGCCAGCAGTGATTCCCGCCAGGGAAGGGACAATGAGCAGTTCTTC. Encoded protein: CASSDSRQGRDNEQFF.

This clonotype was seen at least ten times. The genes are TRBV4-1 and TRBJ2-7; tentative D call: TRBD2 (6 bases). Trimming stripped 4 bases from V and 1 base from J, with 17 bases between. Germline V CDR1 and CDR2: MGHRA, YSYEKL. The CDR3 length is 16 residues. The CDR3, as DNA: TGCGCCAGCAGCCCAGGAGGGGCAGGGCCATCCTACGAGCAGTACTTC. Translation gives CASSPGGAGPSYEQYF.

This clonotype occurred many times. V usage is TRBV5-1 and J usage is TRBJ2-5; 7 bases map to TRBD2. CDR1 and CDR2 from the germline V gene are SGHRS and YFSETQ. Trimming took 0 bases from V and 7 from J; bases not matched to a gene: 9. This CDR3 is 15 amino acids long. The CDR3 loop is CASSLALAEGRTQYF. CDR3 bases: TGCGCCAGCAGCTTGGCTCTAGCGGAAGGGAGGACCCAGTACTTC. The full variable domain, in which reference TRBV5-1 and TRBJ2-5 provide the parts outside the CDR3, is KAGVTQTPRYLIKTRGQQVTLSCSPISGHRSVSWYQQTPGQGLQFLFEYFSETQRNKGNFPGRFSGRQFSNSRSEMNVSTLELGDSALYLCASSLALAEGRTQYFGPGTRLLVL.

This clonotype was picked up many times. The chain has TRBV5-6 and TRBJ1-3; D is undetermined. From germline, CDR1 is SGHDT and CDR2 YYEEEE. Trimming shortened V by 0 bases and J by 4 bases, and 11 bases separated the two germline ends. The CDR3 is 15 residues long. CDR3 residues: CASSLERVRGNTIYF. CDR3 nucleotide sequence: TGTGCCAGCAGCTTGGAAAGGGTCAGGGGAAACACCATATATTTT.

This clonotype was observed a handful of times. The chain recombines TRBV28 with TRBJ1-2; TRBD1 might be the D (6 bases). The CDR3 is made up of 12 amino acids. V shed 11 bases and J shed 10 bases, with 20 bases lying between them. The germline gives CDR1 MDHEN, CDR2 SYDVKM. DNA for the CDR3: TGTGCCGCGGAGGGCAGGGGACGAGACTACACCTTC. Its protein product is CAAEGRGRDYTF.

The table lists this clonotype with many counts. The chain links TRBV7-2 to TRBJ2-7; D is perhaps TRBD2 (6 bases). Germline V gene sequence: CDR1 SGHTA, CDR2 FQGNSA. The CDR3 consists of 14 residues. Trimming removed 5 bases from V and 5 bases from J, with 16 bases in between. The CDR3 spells CASSPRGGFNEQYF. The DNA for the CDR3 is TGTGCCAGCAGCCCAAGAGGAGGGTTCAACGAGCAGTACTTC.

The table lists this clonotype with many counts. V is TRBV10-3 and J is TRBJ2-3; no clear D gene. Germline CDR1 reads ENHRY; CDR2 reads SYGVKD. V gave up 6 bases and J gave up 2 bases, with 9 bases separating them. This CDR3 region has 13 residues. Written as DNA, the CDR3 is TGTGCCATCAGCCTCAGACTCACAGATACGCAGTATTTT. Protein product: CAISLRLTDTQYF.

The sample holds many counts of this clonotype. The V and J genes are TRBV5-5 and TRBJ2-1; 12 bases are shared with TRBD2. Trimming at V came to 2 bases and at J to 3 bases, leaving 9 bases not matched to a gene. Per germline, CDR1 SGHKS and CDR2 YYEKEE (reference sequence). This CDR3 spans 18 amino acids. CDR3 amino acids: CASSFLTGTSGYYNEQFF. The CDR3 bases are TGTGCCAGCAGCTTTCTTACCGGGACTAGCGGGTACTACAATGAGCAGTTCTTC.

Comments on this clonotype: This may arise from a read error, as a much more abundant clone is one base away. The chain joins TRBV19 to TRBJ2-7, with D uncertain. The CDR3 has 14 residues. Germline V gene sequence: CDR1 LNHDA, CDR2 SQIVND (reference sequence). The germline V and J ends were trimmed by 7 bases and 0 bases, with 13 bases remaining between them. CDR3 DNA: TGTGCCAGTACGCCGGAGATAAGCTCCTACGAGCAGTACTTC. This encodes CASTPEISSYEQYF.

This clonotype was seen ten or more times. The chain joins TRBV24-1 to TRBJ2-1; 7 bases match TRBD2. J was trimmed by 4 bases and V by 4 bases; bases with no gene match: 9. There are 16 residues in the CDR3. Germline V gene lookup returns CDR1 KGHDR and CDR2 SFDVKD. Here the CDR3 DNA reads TGTGCCACCAGTGACCTCGGGGTAGCGGGTTACAATGAGCAGTTCTTC. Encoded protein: CATSDLGVAGYNEQFF.

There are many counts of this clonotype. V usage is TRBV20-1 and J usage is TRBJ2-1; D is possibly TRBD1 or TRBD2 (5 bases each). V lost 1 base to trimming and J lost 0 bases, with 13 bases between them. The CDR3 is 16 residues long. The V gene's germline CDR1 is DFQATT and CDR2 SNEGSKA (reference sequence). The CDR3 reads CSARVLAGSSYNEQFF. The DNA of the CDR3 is TGCAGTGCTAGAGTGCTGGCAGGGAGCTCCTACAATGAGCAGTTCTTC.

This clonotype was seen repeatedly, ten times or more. The CDR3 DNA sequence: TGTGCCATCAGTAACAGCGGGGGAGGGGCAGATACGCAGTATTTT. Protein sequence: CAISNSGGGADTQYF. J is TRBJ2-3 and V is TRBV10-3; 8 nucleotides match TRBD2. The germline CDR1 and CDR2 sequences are ENHRY and SYGVKD. There are 15 residues in the CDR3. The trim removed 5 bases at V and 4 bases at J, leaving 8 bases unmatched.

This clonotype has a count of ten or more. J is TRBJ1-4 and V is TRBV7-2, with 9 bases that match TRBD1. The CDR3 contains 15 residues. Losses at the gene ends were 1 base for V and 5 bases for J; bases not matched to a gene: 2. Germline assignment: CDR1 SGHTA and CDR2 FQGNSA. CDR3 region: CASSLVGTGNEKLFF. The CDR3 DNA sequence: TGTGCCAGCAGCTTAGTTGGGACAGGGAATGAAAAACTGTTTTTT.

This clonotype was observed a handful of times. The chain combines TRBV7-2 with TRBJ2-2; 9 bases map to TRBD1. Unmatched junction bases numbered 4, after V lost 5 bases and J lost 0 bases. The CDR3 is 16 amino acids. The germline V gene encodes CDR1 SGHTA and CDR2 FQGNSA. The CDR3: CASSPRQGANTGELFF. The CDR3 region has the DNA TGTGCCAGCAGCCCCCGACAGGGGGCGAACACCGGGGAGCTGTTTTTT.

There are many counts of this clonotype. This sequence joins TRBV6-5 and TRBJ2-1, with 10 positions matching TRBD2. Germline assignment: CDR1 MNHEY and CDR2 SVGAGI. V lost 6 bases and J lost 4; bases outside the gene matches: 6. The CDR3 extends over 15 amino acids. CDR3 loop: CASSLTSGAYNEQFF. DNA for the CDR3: TGTGCCAGCAGCCTAACTAGCGGGGCGTACAATGAGCAGTTCTTC.

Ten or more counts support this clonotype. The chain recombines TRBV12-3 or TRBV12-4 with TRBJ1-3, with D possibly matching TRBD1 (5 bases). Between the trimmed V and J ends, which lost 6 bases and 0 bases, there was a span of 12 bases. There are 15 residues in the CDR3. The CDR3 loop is CASSSTGASGNTIYF. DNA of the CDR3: TGTGCCAGCAGCTCAACAGGAGCCTCTGGAAACACCATATATTTT.

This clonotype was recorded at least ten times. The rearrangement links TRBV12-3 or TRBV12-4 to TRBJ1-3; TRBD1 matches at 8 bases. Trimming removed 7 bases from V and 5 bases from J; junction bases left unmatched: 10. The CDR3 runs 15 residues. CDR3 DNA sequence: TGTGCCAGCAATTGGCAGGGGGCTTCCCGAAACACCATATATTTT. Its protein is CASNWQGASRNTIYF.